The 12 T cell receptor beta chains given below trace back to one sample, sequenced in a study of blood T cell repertoires in COVID-19. Profiling relied on immunoSEQ multiplex PCR, and the TCRdb table lists in-frame clones only, not all of them. The sample lists 150,000 to 200,000 clones, 88% seen once, with approximately 9.4% in the top ten. Specimen: PBMCs or T cells enriched from blood (not recorded which). All receptors derive from a woman in her late teens or twenties who had recovered from COVID-19.

The chain is built from TRBV5-1 and TRBJ2-1; 10 bases map to TRBD2. Looked up from germline, CDR1 is SGHRS and CDR2 is YFSETQ. The CDR3 has 15 amino acids. J was trimmed by 5 bases and V by 1 base; bases with no gene match: 3. The CDR3 sequence: CASSLSTSGDNEQFF. DNA of the CDR3: TGCGCCAGCAGCTTGTCAACTAGCGGGGACAATGAGCAGTTCTTC.

This clone was observed a single time. The chain recombines TRBV6-5 with TRBJ1-3; D uncertain. CDR3 length: 15 amino acids. Trimming removed 6 bases at V and 3 bases at J, with 15 bases between. In germline, CDR1 is MNHEY, CDR2 SVGAGI. The CDR3 spells CASSPGRLSGNTIYF. The CDR3 DNA follows: TGTGCCAGCAGCCCCGGGAGGCTCAGTGGAAACACCATATATTTT.

Only one count was recorded for this clone. V gene TRBV7-8 combines with J gene TRBJ1-2; D remains ambiguous. Trimming cost V 4 bases and J 13 bases, with 28 bases left between them. Germline CDR1 and CDR2: SGHVS and FQNEAQ. This CDR3 contains 16 residues. For the CDR3, the DNA is TGTGCCAGCAGCTCATACAGAGGAGGGAACTCTATGGCCCTCACCTTC. Its translation: CASSSYRGGNSMALTF.

The chain joins TRBV28 to TRBJ2-3, with 15 bases fitting TRBD2. This CDR3 comprises 19 residues. The V gene end was trimmed by 3 bases and the J gene end by 4 bases; junction bases not matched to a gene: 11. Germline-derived CDR1 and CDR2 are MDHEN and SYDVKM. The CDR3 region has the DNA TGTGCCAGCAGTTTCCACGGACTAGCGGGAGGGTTGGGGGCAGATACGCAGTATTTT. Translated, it gives CASSFHGLAGGLGADTQYF.

A single count supports this clone. V usage is TRBV5-1 and J usage is TRBJ2-3; 11 nucleotides line up with TRBD2. CDR3 length equals 16 residues. Germline CDR1 SGHRS, CDR2 YFSETQ. V gave up 4 bases and J gave up 1 base; unmatched junction bases: 5. The CDR3 loop is CASSSPSGGRTDTQYF. The DNA of the CDR3 is TGCGCCAGCAGCAGCCCTAGCGGGGGGCGCACAGATACGCAGTATTTT. The variable domain in full, completed from reference TRBV5-1 and TRBJ2-3, reads KAGVTQTPRYLIKTRGQQVTLSCSPISGHRSVSWYQQTPGQGLQFLFEYFSETQRNKGNFPGRFSGRQFSNSRSEMNVSTLELGDSALYLCASSSPSGGRTDTQYFGPGTRLTVL.

V is TRBV7-9 and J is TRBJ1-2; maybe TRBD1 (6 bases). The germline V gene encodes CDR1 SEHNR and CDR2 FQNEAQ (reference sequence). V shed 4 bases and J shed 3 bases, with 18 bases lying between them. CDR3 length equals 16 residues. CDR3 sequence: CASSSRGGPGDYGYTF. In DNA, the CDR3 is TGTGCCAGCAGCTCACGAGGGGGACCCGGGGACTATGGCTACACCTTC.

A single count supports this clone. The rearrangement links TRBV7-4 to TRBJ1-5, with TRBD1 as a possible D gene (6 bases). V dropped 5 bases and J dropped 7 bases, with 9 bases sitting between them. CDR1 and CDR2 from the germline V gene are SGHVT and SQSDAQ. CDR3 length: 12 residues. The CDR3 DNA reads TGTGCCAGCAGCCACAGGGACCAGCCCCAGCATTTT. It yields the protein CASSHRDQPQHF. The full variable domain, completed using reference TRBV7-4 and TRBJ1-5, is GAGVSQSPRYKVAKRGRDVALRCDSISGHVTLYWYRQTLGQGSEVLTYSQSDAQRDKSGRPSGRFSAERPERSVSTLKIQRTEQGDSAVYLCASSHRDQPQHFGDGTRLSIL.

This chain joins TRBV27 and TRBJ2-7; tentative D call: TRBD2 (5 bases). The CDR3 totals 15 residues. CDR1 is MNHEY, CDR2 SMNVEV, per germline (reference sequence). Trimming shortened V by 6 bases and J by 4 bases, and 19 bases separated the two germline ends. The CDR3 sequence: CASRPGWAGGYEQYF. DNA for the CDR3: TGTGCCAGCAGACCCGGATGGGCGGGTGGTTACGAGCAGTACTTC.

This clone occurred once. V and J are TRBV2 and TRBJ2-7; 10 positions agree with TRBD2. V was pared by 10 bases and J by 3 bases, with 21 bases of the junction left unmatched. From germline, CDR1 is SNHLY and CDR2 FYNNEI. The CDR3 spans 18 residues. The CDR3 loop reads CATSGMRSGRAAGYEQYF. The CDR3 coding sequence is TGTGCCACCAGCGGGATGAGGAGCGGGAGGGCCGCGGGCTACGAGCAGTACTTC.

Written as DNA, the CDR3 is TGTGCCAGCTCACCCGGGGTACCCCTAGACGAGCAGTACTTC. As protein: CASSPGVPLDEQYF. The chain links TRBV18 to TRBJ2-7; the D gene is possibly TRBD2 (5 bases). The germline V and J ends were trimmed by 3 bases and 5 bases, with 14 bases remaining between them. The CDR3 spans 14 residues. Germline loops: CDR1 KGHSH, CDR2 LQKENI. Together with reference TRBV18 and TRBJ2-7, the CDR3 gives the full variable domain: NAGVMQNPRHLVRRRGQEARLRCSPMKGHSHVYWYRQLPEEGLKFMVYLQKENIIDESGMPKERFSAEFPKEGPSILRIQQVVRGDSAAYFCASSPGVPLDEQYFGPGTRLTVT.

This chain connects TRBV19 to TRBJ2-7, with 7 bases aligning to TRBD2. The germline CDR1 and CDR2 sequences are LNHDA and SQIVND (reference sequence). J lost 4 bases, V lost 4 bases, and 4 bases had no gene match. The CDR3 sequence is 13 residues long. CDR3 protein: CASSRGSGYEQYF. CDR3 in DNA: TGTGCCAGTAGTAGGGGTAGCGGGTACGAGCAGTACTTC.

The chain has TRBV29-1 and TRBJ2-2; D uncertain. The CDR3 spans 11 residues. V lost 7 bases and J lost 1, with 4 bases in between. The V gene's germline CDR1 is SQVTM and CDR2 ANQGSEA. The CDR3 coding sequence is TGCAGCGGTAGGAACACCGGGGAGCTGTTTTTT. Translation gives CSGRNTGELFF.